Included here is one T cell receptor (beta chain) sequence, with context. Antigen specificity is unknown. TCRdb itself ran the multiplex PCR reads through MiXCR, one entry per CDR3 protein. The table records 140,000 to 150,000 distinct CDR3 sequences, 32% of them present only once. The lymph nodes were axillary draining lymph nodes from breast cancer patients. Trimming stripped 6 bases from V and 7 bases from J, with 34 bases between. Germline CDR1 and CDR2: SNHLY and FYNNEI. The CDR3 has 19 residues. This entry belongs to a study of breast tumors, draining lymph nodes, adjacent tissues. Study-level points and caveats: Data fit most tumor T cells coming from lymph node, expanding in tumor. Tumors had less TCR diversity than lymph nodes, more than nontumor tissue. Tumor and nontumor repertoires were significantly more similar in luminal-like than in basal-like breast cancer. Tumor T cell lymph node origin was a supported hypothesis, not proven.

V and J are TRBV2 and TRBJ2-7, with D hard to call. Sequenced: axillary lymph node tissue. The TCR originated in a female donor with breast cancer. Some clones in this sample may be carry-over from other donors' samples. In DNA form, the CDR3 reads TGTGCCAGCAGCTCGACCGCTGCCAGCTCACGGTCCGAGGTGAGGGAGCAGTACGTC. It is translated as CASSSTAASSRSEVREQYV.